The 9 T cell receptor beta chains given below trace back to one sample, sequenced in a study of T-cell memory formation after mild COVID-19. TCRdb itself ran the 5' RACE reads through MiXCR, one entry per CDR3 protein. The sample lists approximately 350,000 distinct CDR3 sequences; about an eighth were seen once. The material sequenced was PBMCs or a T cell subset sorted from them (not recorded which). These receptor sequences come from a man aged 18 to 30 who had mild COVID-19 (a few samples of this study predate the infection). Cell type and time point are not known.

The sample holds a few counts of this clonotype. The chain carries TRBV11-2 and TRBJ2-4, with D maybe TRBD2 (5 bases). The germline CDR1 and CDR2 sequences are SGHAT and FQNNGV. Trimming removed 4 bases from V and 4 bases from J, with 14 bases in between. CDR3 length: 15 amino acids. CDR3 loop: CASSSDWDPKNIQYF. The CDR3, as DNA: TGTGCCAGCAGCTCGGACTGGGATCCGAAAAACATTCAGTACTTC.

This clonotype was counted only a few times. The rearrangement links TRBV2 to TRBJ2-5, with D unresolved. The V gene's germline CDR1 is SNHLY and CDR2 FYNNEI. Trimming shortened V by 8 bases and J by 2 bases, and 9 bases separated the two germline ends. CDR3 length: 12 amino acids. The CDR3 sequence is CASAAEQETQYF. The CDR3 region has the DNA TGTGCCAGCGCTGCTGAGCAAGAGACCCAGTACTTC.

The chain carries TRBV29-1 and TRBJ1-1; D remains unclear. The CDR3 covers 15 residues. In germline, CDR1 is SQVTM, CDR2 ANQGSEA. Trimming took off 0 bases at V and 4 bases at J, with 15 bases between the two ends. CDR3 sequence: CSVEEGRSVGTEAFF. The CDR3 DNA is TGCAGCGTTGAAGAAGGACGGAGCGTGGGCACTGAAGCTTTCTTT.

This clonotype was counted only a few times. This chain joins TRBV18 and TRBJ1-6; TRBD1 matches 11 bases. The CDR3 has 16 residues. The V gene's germline CDR1 is KGHSH and CDR2 LQKENI. J lost 9 bases, V lost 3 bases, and 7 bases had no gene match. CDR3 sequence (DNA): TGTGCCAGCTCACCTCCGGACAGGGGGCTCCGTTCACCCCTCCACTTT. Protein: CASSPPDRGLRSPLHF.

The rearrangement joins TRBV6-5 to TRBJ1-1; the match to TRBD1 covers 9 bases. The CDR3 contains 14 residues. J lost 0 bases, V lost 6 bases, and 2 bases had no gene match. Germline assignment: CDR1 MNHEY and CDR2 SVGAGI. In DNA form, the CDR3 reads TGTGCCAGCAGCCGACAGGGGGTGAACACTGAAGCTTTCTTT. The encoded protein is CASSRQGVNTEAFF.

At least ten counts were recorded for this clonotype. The chain recombines TRBV7-2 with TRBJ2-2; maybe TRBD2 (5 bases). CDR3 length: 14 residues. Germline values: CDR1 SGHTA, CDR2 FQGNSA. V was pared by 1 base and J by 3 bases, with 6 bases between. The CDR3 nucleotides are TGTGCCAGCAGCTTAGGGGAGTACACCGGGGAGCTGTTTTTT. Its protein is CASSLGEYTGELFF.

CDR3 in DNA: TGTGCCAGCAGCAAAGCTTGGCGAGGGACCCAGTACTTC. Its translation is CASSKAWRGTQYF. V usage is TRBV21-1 and J usage is TRBJ2-5. TRBV21-1 is classified as a pseudogene. The CDR3 has 13 amino acids.

This chain uses TRBV20-1 with TRBJ1-6; D perhaps matches TRBD1 (6 bases). CDR1 is DFQATT and CDR2 is SNEGSKA in the germline V gene (reference sequence). The CDR3 contains 16 residues. Trimming left V 2 bases short and J 4 bases short, with 15 bases between. The CDR3 DNA follows: TGCAGTGCTAGAAGCCGGACAGCGTCTTATAATTCACCCCTCCACTTT. Translation gives CSARSRTASYNSPLHF.

This clonotype turned up a few times. J is TRBJ2-7 and V is TRBV7-2, with D tentatively TRBD1 (6 bases). This CDR3 comprises 14 residues. Between the trimmed V and J ends, which lost 1 base and 4 bases, there was a span of 11 bases. Germline CDR1 SGHTA, CDR2 FQGNSA. In nucleotides, the CDR3 is TGTGCCAGCAGCTTAGGTCCACAGGGATACGAGCAGTACGTC. Its protein product is CASSLGPQGYEQYV.